The rows below give T cell receptor beta chains drawn from one sample of a study of cytomegalovirus exposure and HLA in healthy donors. Sequenced by immunoSEQ multiplex PCR; TCRdb stores in-frame clones only, minus some. The repertoire holds some 120,000 clones, with about four fifths as singletons. Sequenced input: PBMCs. The receptors here all came from a woman aged 25 to 39 in good health and CMV-seronegative. Each CDR3 is given with its conserved first and last residue. A D gene is named only where the DNA matches it firmly.

V,D,CDR3
TRBV19,TRBD1,CASSKGQGLSYEQYF
TRBV25-1,NA,CASSAARDGELFF
TRBV27,TRBD1,CASRPDRGRLSNQPQHF
TRBV15,NA,CATSRDLGGEETQYF
TRBV4-2,TRBD2,CASGGLVSVADTGELFF
TRBV28,TRBD1,CASSSIQGPDTQYF
TRBV6-5,TRBD2,CASSPYGRAYEQYF
TRBV5-1,TRBD2,CASSSGGGVYEQYF
TRBV10-3,NA,CAITQGAGQPQHF
TRBV14,TRBD2,CASSHRRKPGLAGIRETQYF
TRBV13,NA,CASSFSSVGNTGELFF
TRBV7-2,TRBD1,CASSLTGQGATAQPQHF
TRBV19,TRBD1,CASSIEDGRDRETQYF
TRBV11-2,NA,CASSQSRLYEQYF
TRBV5-1,NA,CASSWDTYEQYF